This TCR beta chain was sequenced during a study of control samples from healthy donors and cancer patients. Method: immunoSEQ multiplex PCR; TCRdb's copy keeps in-frame clones and lacks some. This sample's table reports 150,000 to 200,000 clones. V dropped 4 bases and J dropped 5 bases, with 11 bases sitting between them. Germline V gene sequence: CDR1 MGHRA, CDR2 YSYEKL. This CDR3 is 14 amino acids long. The chain combines TRBV4-1 with TRBJ1-4; D gene uncertain. Sample: blood. This sequence was found in a woman in her 30s in good health. Written as DNA, the CDR3 is TGCGCCAGCAGCCGCCTGGCCAGGAATGAAAAACTGTTTTTT. This gives the protein CASSRLARNEKLFF.